The T cell receptor beta chain described here comes from a study of OX40 agonist ivuxolimab in advanced cancers. Overall study context: The dose of intravenous ivuxolimab that patients received every 2 weeks ranged from 0.01 to 10 mg/kg. Study results and caveats: In general, CD8+ T cells held more expanded clones than CD4+ did, on average.

Sampled blood was obtained at baseline, cycle 4 day 1, and cycle 7 day 1. Measured with immunoSEQ multiplex PCR; TCRdb has only the in-frame clones, and not every one. This table has approximately 40,000 clones, roughly 78% appearing once. From germline, CDR1 is SGHDT and CDR2 YYEEEE. The CDR3 is 13 residues long. V lost 0 bases and J lost 4, with 7 bases in between. The sample holds one count of this clone. Its specificity is unknown. The material was CD4+ or CD8+ T cells sorted from blood, obtained in a trial of the OX40 agonist ivuxolimab. The sequence was obtained from an adult with an advanced solid tumor such as melanoma, head and neck, liver or kidney cancer. The V gene is TRBV5-6, the J gene TRBJ1-1, with D possibly being TRBD1 (5 bases). The CDR3 is CASSLAGITEAFF. The DNA for the CDR3 is TGTGCCAGCAGCTTGGCAGGGATCACTGAAGCTTTCTTT.